A selection of T cell receptor beta chains follows, all from one sample in a study of cytomegalovirus exposure and HLA in healthy donors. The protocol was immunoSEQ multiplex PCR, while the TCRdb copy is restricted to in-frame clones and leaves out a portion. Of over 90,000 clones listed, 65% to 75% are singletons. Sequencing was performed on PBMCs. These receptor sequences come from a female donor in good health and CMV-seropositive. Each CDR3 is given with its conserved first and last residue. The D gene is left open where the match is weak. Size is omitted from some rows. Given values are once, few, many or a class for expanded clones.

TRBV7-9	few	TRBJ2-2	NA	TGTGCCAGCAGTCCTCCGAGATCCGCCGGGGAGCTGTTTTTT	CASSPPRSAGELFF
TRBV11-3	NA	TRBJ2-7	NA	TGTGCCAGCAGCGCGGGGCAAAACTACGAGCAGTACTTC	CASSAGQNYEQYF
TRBV4-3	NA	TRBJ1-1	TRBD1	TGCGCCAGCAGCCAAGGAGAGGGACAGGCAGATGAAGCTTTCTTT	CASSQGEGQADEAFF
TRBV2	NA	TRBJ2-5	TRBD1	TGTGCCAGCAGTGCTCGGACAGGGATGGAAGAGACCCAGTACTTC	CASSARTGMEETQYF
TRBV14	NA	TRBJ2-1	NA	TGTGCCAGCAGCCAACAGAGGAGAACTGAGCAGTTCTTC	CASSQQRRTEQFF
TRBV5-4	NA	TRBJ1-2	NA	TGTGCCAGCAGCTTGGACGGCTATGGCTACACCTTC	CASSLDGYGYTF
TRBV10-3	NA	TRBJ2-7	TRBD1	TGTGCCATCAGCCCGGGACAGGGGGCTTACGAGCAGTACTTC	CAISPGQGAYEQYF
TRBV6-5	NA	TRBJ1-5	TRBD1	TGTGCCAGCAGACGGGACAGGGGGCGCGGTCAGCCCCAGCATTTT	CASRRDRGRGQPQHF
TRBV6-1	NA	TRBJ2-7	NA	TGTGCCAGCAGGCCTTCAGGTCAATGGGAGCAGTACTTC	CASRPSGQWEQYF
TRBV18	once	TRBJ2-7	TRBD2	TGTGCCAGCTCACCACGCGGCGGGAGGGGGTCCTACGAGCAGTACTTC	CASSPRGGRGSYEQYF
TRBV19	NA	TRBJ2-3	NA	TGTGCCAGTAGTGGGGGGGCCACAGATACGCAGTATTTT	CASSGGATDTQYF
TRBV6-5	few	TRBJ1-1	TRBD1	TGTGCCAGCAGCAGGACAGGGAGGAAAGCTTTCTTT	CASSRTGRKAFF
TRBV6-5	NA	TRBJ1-1	NA	TGTGCCAGCAGTAGGGGCTATGGGACTGAAGCTTTCTTT	CASSRGYGTEAFF
TRBV27	NA	TRBJ1-5	TRBD1	TGTGCCAGCAGGACGGGACAGGTGATTAATCAGCCCCAGCATTTT	CASRTGQVINQPQHF
TRBV7-6	NA	TRBJ1-5	NA	TGTGCCAGCAGCTTAGAGGGGGGGCAGGGCAATCAGCCCCAGCATTTT	CASSLEGGQGNQPQHF
TRBV19	NA	TRBJ1-1	TRBD1	TGTGCCAGTAGCCAAAGGGGGGACAGTCCGAAACCTTTCTTT	CASSQRGDSPKPFF
TRBV5-1	NA	TRBJ2-7	TRBD1	TGCGCCAGCGGCCTAGGGGGCTCCCCTTACGAGCAGTACTTC	CASGLGGSPYEQYF
TRBV28	NA	TRBJ1-5	NA	TGTGCCAGCAGTATGTATAGCAATCAGCCCCAGCATTTT	CASSMYSNQPQHF
TRBV2	NA	TRBJ2-7	TRBD2	TGTGCCAGCATCATGGGGGTAGCGGGAGTCGGGGAGCAGTACTTC	CASIMGVAGVGEQYF
TRBV11-3	NA	TRBJ1-2	TRBD1	TGTGCCAGCAGCACTCCGGGACAGGGCTATGGCTACACCTTC	CASSTPGQGYGYTF
TRBV4-3	NA	TRBJ1-1	TRBD1	TGCGCCAGCAGCCATATACAGGGGGCGAGGACTGAAGCTTTCTTT	CASSHIQGARTEAFF
TRBV10-2	NA	TRBJ2-2	TRBD2	TGCGCCAGCACGCTAGCGGGGGGGATGATAGAGGAGCTGTTTTTT	CASTLAGGMIEELFF
TRBV18	NA	TRBJ1-2	TRBD1	TGTGCCAGCTCACCCGGCAGGGGGCGCGGCTACACCTTC	CASSPGRGRGYTF
TRBV5-1	few	TRBJ1-1	NA	TGCGCCAGCAGCTTGAATGGAGAGGGAGAGACTGAAGCTTTCTTT	CASSLNGEGETEAFF
TRBV30	NA	TRBJ2-7	TRBD2	TGTGCCTGGAGCGCCAAAAAAGGACTAGCGGGAGGCTACGAGCAGTACTTC	CAWSAKKGLAGGYEQYF
TRBV6-5	NA	TRBJ1-1	NA	TGTGCCAGCAGAACATTTGCTTTAATGAACACTGAAGCTTTCTTT	CASRTFALMNTEAFF
TRBV6-5	NA	TRBJ1-2	NA	TGTGCCAGCAGTCGCAACACGGGGTACTATGGCTACACCTTC	CASSRNTGYYGYTF
TRBV28	NA	TRBJ1-1	NA	TGTGCCAGCACCAGGGGAGGGGGTTGGACTGAAGCTTTCTTT	CASTRGGGWTEAFF
TRBV28	NA	TRBJ2-7	TRBD1	TGTGCCAGCAATCGACAGGGGTCCTACGAGCAGTACTTC	CASNRQGSYEQYF
TRBV19	once	TRBJ1-2	TRBD1	TGTGCCAGTAGTTTCTGGGACAGGGTAGATGGCTACACCTTC	CASSFWDRVDGYTF
TRBV20-1	NA	TRBJ2-7	TRBD1	TGCAGTGCTGGGACAGACTACGAGCAGTACTTC	CSAGTDYEQYF
TRBV28	NA	TRBJ2-2	NA	TGTGCCATCAAAGCGGGTGGGAACACCGGGGAGCTGTTTTTT	CAIKAGGNTGELFF
TRBV7-2	once	TRBJ2-3	NA	TGTGCCAGCTCCTTGGATACGCAGTATTTT	CASSLDTQYF
TRBV10-1	NA	TRBJ2-2	TRBD1	TGCGCCAGCAGTGAGTCCGGGACAGGGGACACCGGGGAGCTGTTTTTT	CASSESGTGDTGELFF
TRBV5-6	NA	TRBJ2-6	NA	TGTGCCAGCAGCGACTTAGGACAGTGGAGCGCTGGGGCCAACGTCCTGACTTTC	CASSDLGQWSAGANVLTF
TRBV7-3	NA	TRBJ1-6	NA	TGTGCCAGCAGCTCAGACAGCTCCTATAATTCACCCCTCCACTTT	CASSSDSSYNSPLHF
TRBV30	NA	TRBJ2-1	TRBD2	TGTGCCTGGAATGCGGCGGGGGTGTACAATGAGCAGTTCTTC	CAWNAAGVYNEQFF
TRBV7-2	NA	TRBJ1-3	NA	TGTGCCAGCAGCTTAGGGGCGGGAAACACCATATATTTT	CASSLGAGNTIYF
TRBV4-3	NA	TRBJ2-2	TRBD2	TGCGCCAGCAGCCAGACTAGCGGGGGAGTAGACACCGGGGAGCTGTTTTTT	CASSQTSGGVDTGELFF
TRBV7-2	NA	TRBJ2-7	TRBD1	TGTGCCAGCAGCTTAAGACAGGGGAACTACGAGCAGTACTTC	CASSLRQGNYEQYF
TRBV2	NA	TRBJ1-4	TRBD1	TGTGCCAGCTTGACAGGGCGGGGAGAAAAACTGTTTTTT	CASLTGRGEKLFF
TRBV2	NA	TRBJ2-5	NA	TGTGCCAGCGGGCTATTTGAGACCCAGTACTTC	CASGLFETQYF
TRBV4-1	NA	TRBJ1-1	NA	TGCGCCAGCAGCCCTCACCCGCTACAGGGTCCGAACACTGAAGCTTTCTTT	CASSPHPLQGPNTEAFF
TRBV5-6	once	TRBJ1-1	NA	TGTGCCAGCAGCTTGGTTTCGGGCACTGAAGCTTTCTTT	CASSLVSGTEAFF
TRBV5-8	NA	TRBJ1-1	NA	TGTGCCAGCAGCTTGGGAGGGAAGGGCGCGGTCACTGAAGCTTTCTTT	CASSLGGKGAVTEAFF
TRBV28	NA	TRBJ1-2	NA	TGTGCCAGCAGTCCGACAGTCTATGGCTACACCTTC	CASSPTVYGYTF
TRBV28	few	TRBJ2-5	TRBD1	TGTGCCAGCACGGACAGGGGGCTTAGGGAGACCCAGTACTTC	CASTDRGLRETQYF
TRBV7-9	NA	TRBJ2-7	NA	TGTGCCAGCAGCTTAATGGTCAGGGCTCCCGAGCAGTACTTC	CASSLMVRAPEQYF
TRBV5-6	few	TRBJ1-1	NA	TGTGCCAGCAGCTTGTACGGGGTCGACACTGAAGCTTTCTTT	CASSLYGVDTEAFF
TRBV25-1	once	TRBJ1-1	NA	TGTGCCAGCAGTGAATATACTTTGAACACTGAAGCTTTCTTT	CASSEYTLNTEAFF
TRBV29-1	NA	TRBJ2-2	NA	TGCAGCGCCCAAGGAGGGGGAGGGACGGGGACCGGGGAGCTGTTTTTT	CSAQGGGGTGTGELFF